What follows are 7 T cell receptor beta chains derived from one specimen sequenced in a study of T-cell memory formation after mild COVID-19. TCRdb fed the 5' RACE reads into MiXCR, producing one record per CDR3 protein. In the table there are tens of thousands of distinct CDR3 sequences, roughly 15% of which are singletons. The sample comprised PBMCs or a T cell subset sorted from them (not recorded which). These receptors were collected from a man aged 18 to 35 who had mild COVID-19 (a few samples of this study predate the infection). Cell type and time point are not known.

This clonotype has a handful of counts. The chain uses TRBV7-9 and TRBJ1-4; D not certain. The V gene's germline CDR1 is SEHNR and CDR2 FQNEAQ (reference sequence). This CDR3 contains 15 residues. Trimming left V 1 base short and J 2 bases short, with 8 bases between. The CDR3 sequence is CASSLDGSTNEKLFF. Here the CDR3 DNA reads TGTGCCAGCAGCTTAGATGGTAGCACTAATGAAAAACTGTTTTTT.

This clonotype was seen only a few times. The rearrangement uses TRBV7-2 and TRBJ2-2; possibly TRBD2 for D (5 bases). The germline gives CDR1 SGHTA, CDR2 FQGNSA. V shed 6 bases and J shed 6 bases, with 5 bases lying between them. CDR3 length: 11 residues. The CDR3: CASRLAGELFF. CDR3 coding DNA: TGTGCCAGCAGACTAGCCGGGGAGCTGTTTTTT. Full variable domain (rest looked up from reference TRBV7-2 and TRBJ2-2): GAGVSQSPSNKVTEKGKDVELRCDPISGHTALYWYRQSLGQGLEFLIYFQGNSAPDKSGLPSDRFSAERTGGSVSTLTIQRTQQEDSAVYLCASRLAGELFFGEGSRLTVL.

This clonotype was seen many times. V is TRBV12-3 or TRBV12-4 and J is TRBJ1-1; D is possibly TRBD1 (6 bases). There are 15 residues in the CDR3. Trimming pared 5 bases from V and 2 bases from J, leaving 15 bases between. As DNA, the CDR3 is TGTGCCAGCAGTGGGGGAGAGGGGGGTAACACTGAAGCTTTCTTT. Its translation is CASSGGEGGNTEAFF.

This clonotype was detected a few times. The chain employs TRBV4-1 and TRBJ1-5; D remains ambiguous. The CDR3 extends over 15 amino acids. CDR1 and CDR2 from the germline V gene are MGHRA and YSYEKL. V was clipped by 0 bases and J by 2 bases, with 8 bases between them. The CDR3 region is CASSQDFTGNQPQHF. The CDR3, as DNA: TGCGCCAGCAGCCAAGATTTCACGGGCAATCAGCCCCAGCATTTT.

In its sample, this clonotype was seen a few times. This rearrangement joins TRBV7-6 to TRBJ2-1, with D uncertain. Germline CDR1 and CDR2: SGHVS and FNYEAQ. This CDR3 is built from 17 residues. Deletions cut 0 bases from V and 6 bases from J, with 18 bases between. CDR3 sequence: CASSLAAWGLTPNEQFF. The CDR3 nucleotides are TGTGCCAGCAGCTTAGCGGCGTGGGGATTGACTCCCAATGAGCAGTTCTTC.

This clonotype was detected a few times. The chain combines TRBV6-6 with TRBJ1-6, with 7 positions matching TRBD1. Germline assignment: CDR1 MNHNY and CDR2 SVGAGI (reference sequence). The junction had 4 bases not matched to a gene; V was cut back by 8 bases and J by 0 bases. The CDR3 runs 15 residues. Here the CDR3 reads CASSGGSSYNSPLHF. The DNA of the CDR3 is TGTGCCAGCTCAGGGGGAAGCTCCTATAATTCACCCCTCCACTTT.

This clonotype was seen at least ten times. This sequence joins TRBV7-9 and TRBJ2-5; D gene uncertain. The length of the CDR3 is 14 residues. Trimming removed 1 base at V and 1 base at J, with 7 bases between. Germline CDR1 reads SEHNR; CDR2 reads FQNEAQ (reference sequence). CDR3 residues: CASSLVVRQETQYF. The CDR3 DNA sequence: TGTGCCAGCAGCTTAGTCGTCCGCCAAGAGACCCAGTACTTC.